The 22 T cell receptor beta chains in this list originate from one sample, sequenced in a study of blood T cell repertoires in COVID-19. Data came from immunoSEQ multiplex PCR; TCRdb stores just in-frame clones and leaves some out. Among roughly 330,000 clones, around 89% were seen once, and the ten largest hold 5% to 7%. Sequenced: peripheral blood. These receptors originate from a young man who had recovered from COVID-19.

The chain carries TRBV7-9 and TRBJ1-2; TRBD1 aligns across 7 bases. The V segment lost 6 bases and the J segment 8 bases; nucleotides outside the gene matches: 12. The V gene's germline CDR1 is SEHNR and CDR2 FQNEAQ (reference sequence). The CDR3 is 14 residues long. CDR3 sequence reads: CASSQKGASGGYTF. As DNA, the CDR3 is TGTGCCAGCAGTCAAAAGGGGGCCTCGGGAGGCTACACCTTC.

In the case of this clone: Other DNA sequences from this sample encode an identical CDR3 as well. The chain links TRBV12-3 or TRBV12-4 to TRBJ1-1; D unclear. V dropped 2 bases and J dropped 1 base, with 5 bases sitting between them. This CDR3 has 13 residues. The CDR3 bases are TGTGCCAGCAGTTTACGGGGGAACACTGAAGCTTTCTTT. Its protein product is CASSLRGNTEAFF.

The chain carries TRBV7-8 and TRBJ2-1, with a possible D match to TRBD2 (6 bases). Germline CDR1 reads SGHVS; CDR2 reads FQNEAQ. V lost 1 base and J lost 11, with 12 bases in between. This CDR3 is 13 amino acids long. For the CDR3, the DNA is TGTGCCAGCAGCTTAGGTGAACGGGAGAAGCAGTTCTTC. Translation gives CASSLGEREKQFF. The full variable domain, in which reference TRBV7-8 and TRBJ2-1 provide the parts outside the CDR3, is GAGVSQSPRYKVAKRGQDVALRCDPISGHVSLFWYQQALGQGPEFLTYFQNEAQLDKSGLPSDRFFAERPEGSVSTLKIQRTQQEDSAVYLCASSLGEREKQFFGPGTRLTVL.

This rearrangement joins TRBV7-9 to TRBJ2-3; D is perhaps TRBD1 (6 bases). Per the germline V gene, CDR1 is SEHNR and CDR2 is FQNEAQ (reference sequence). The CDR3 has 16 amino acids. V lost 2 bases and J 4 bases, leaving 16 bases between the germline ends. CDR3 sequence (DNA): TGTGCCAGCAGCTTAAGGTTCGGCAGGGGCCCAGATACGCAGTATTTT. Residues: CASSLRFGRGPDTQYF.

This clone was seen just once. The same CDR3 is also encoded by other DNA sequences in this sample. The chain joins TRBV19 to TRBJ2-1, with 9 nucleotides matching TRBD2. CDR1 and CDR2 from the germline V gene are LNHDA and SQIVND (reference sequence). Losses at the gene ends were 1 base for V and 7 bases for J; bases not matched to a gene: 2. The CDR3 totals 14 residues. As DNA, the CDR3 is TGTGCCAGTAGTATAGGACTAGCGGTGAATGAGCAGTTCTTC. This gives the protein CASSIGLAVNEQFF.

This clone has just one count. The chain is built from TRBV5-4 and TRBJ2-3; 7 bases are a match to TRBD2. The CDR3 extends over 16 amino acids. Germline values: CDR1 SGHNT, CDR2 YYREEE (reference sequence). J gave up 5 bases and V 4 bases, and 13 bases lay outside the gene matches. In DNA, the CDR3 is TGTGCCAGCAGCACCAGTTTCGCGGGAGCCGTAGATACGCAGTATTTT. Its protein is CASSTSFAGAVDTQYF.

This clone was detected once. CDR3 DNA: TGTGCCAGCAGCTTAGCTGCAGGGGGCGATGAGCAGTTCTTC. This encodes CASSLAAGGDEQFF. The rearrangement links TRBV7-9 to TRBJ2-1; TRBD1 matches 8 bases. The trim removed 0 bases at V and 8 bases at J, leaving 3 bases unmatched. This CDR3 region has 14 residues. The germline CDR1 and CDR2 sequences are SEHNR and FQNEAQ (reference sequence).

The CDR3 coding sequence is TGTGCCAGCAGTTTTAGACTAGCGGGGGGGATAGCCAAAAACATTCAGTACTTC. Its translation is CASSFRLAGGIAKNIQYF. V and J are TRBV27 and TRBJ2-4, with TRBD2 identical over 14 bases. Germline trimming cut 3 bases from V and 0 bases from J; bases unmatched to any gene: 4. Per the germline V gene, CDR1 is MNHEY and CDR2 is SMNVEV (reference sequence). This CDR3 comprises 18 residues.

On this clone: Distinct nucleotide sequences in the sample also encode this CDR3. CDR3 residues: CASSLDRGNYGYTF. The CDR3 DNA follows: TGTGCCAGCAGCCTCGACAGGGGGAACTATGGCTACACCTTC. The chain links TRBV7-9 to TRBJ1-2, with TRBD1 matching over 9 bases. The length of the CDR3 is 14 residues. The trim removed 5 bases at V and 2 bases at J, leaving 3 bases unmatched. CDR1 and CDR2 (germline): SEHNR, FQNEAQ (reference sequence).

This rearrangement joins TRBV29-1 to TRBJ2-2, with TRBD2 identical over 8 bases. The CDR3 is 14 amino acids. With 7 bases clipped from V and 4 bases from J, the junction kept 8 bases outside the gene matches. The V gene's germline CDR1 is SQVTM and CDR2 ANQGSEA. CDR3: CSARGGQSTGELFF. CDR3 in DNA: TGCAGCGCTCGGGGGGGACAATCCACCGGGGAGCTGTTTTTT.

This clone was seen only once. This chain links TRBV28 with TRBJ2-7, with 10 bases matching TRBD2. The CDR3 is 14 residues long. CDR1 is MDHEN, CDR2 SYDVKM, per germline. Trimming at V came to 5 bases and at J to 2 bases, leaving 3 bases not matched to a gene. For the CDR3, the DNA is TGTGCCAGCAGTCTAGCGGGAGTTACCTACGAGCAGTACTTC. Its protein product is CASSLAGVTYEQYF.

This CDR3 is CASSFGQGASSGNTIYF. CDR3 DNA: TGTGCCAGCAGCTTTGGACAGGGGGCTTCCTCTGGAAACACCATATATTTT. V usage is TRBV7-9 and J usage is TRBJ1-3; 11 bases map to TRBD1. V lost 3 bases to trimming and J lost 0 bases; unmatched junction nucleotides: 4. The CDR3 is 17 amino acids. Germline CDR1 and CDR2: SEHNR and FQNEAQ (reference sequence).

The chain links TRBV7-9 to TRBJ1-1; D is ambiguous. CDR3 length: 13 residues. The germline V gene has CDR1 SEHNR and CDR2 FQNEAQ (reference sequence). The V and J ends lost 4 bases and 11 bases respectively, with 17 bases between them. CDR3 sequence (DNA): TGTGCCAGCAGCTACGGAGGGCCTCTGGGGGCTTTCTTT. This codes for CASSYGGPLGAFF.

The V call is TRBV4-3, the J call TRBJ2-3; TRBD2 aligns across 12 bases. The CDR3 consists of 17 residues. V lost 0 bases to trimming and J lost 3 bases; unmatched junction nucleotides: 4. From germline, CDR1 is LGHNA and CDR2 YSLEER. The CDR3 DNA sequence: TGCGCCAGCAGCCAAGATCTAGCGGGGGGGCCGACAGATACGCAGTATTTT. Residues: CASSQDLAGGPTDTQYF.

The CDR3 nucleotides read TGTGCCAGCAGCGCTACTAGCGGGAGTGTAAATGAGCAGTTCTTC. Encoded protein: CASSATSGSVNEQFF. The genes are TRBV7-2 and TRBJ2-1; 11 bases fit TRBD2. The germline CDR1 and CDR2 sequences are SGHTA and FQGNSA. This CDR3 spans 15 amino acids. V shed 5 bases and J 7 bases; nucleotides not matched to a gene: 7.

This clone was counted a single time. The chain has TRBV5-1 and TRBJ1-3; TRBD1 might be the D (6 bases). CDR3 length: 15 residues. Germline loops: CDR1 SGHRS, CDR2 YFSETQ. V was clipped by 2 bases and J by 3 bases, with 12 bases between them. CDR3: CASSLQGRGGNTIYF. CDR3 nucleotides: TGCGCCAGCAGCTTACAGGGTAGAGGTGGAAACACCATATATTTT.

V and J are TRBV10-3 and TRBJ2-3, with 7 bases matching TRBD1. Germline V CDR1 and CDR2: ENHRY, SYGVKD. V was pared by 4 bases and J by 5 bases, with 0 bases of the junction left unmatched. This CDR3 has 12 residues. The CDR3: CAISGQGDTQYF. In DNA form, the CDR3 reads TGTGCCATCAGTGGACAGGGAGATACGCAGTATTTT.

V gene TRBV7-2 combines with J gene TRBJ1-1; no definite D call. The CDR3 loop spans 14 amino acids. V was shortened by 5 bases and J by 3 bases, with 13 bases between the two germline ends. From germline, CDR1 is SGHTA and CDR2 FQGNSA. This chain's CDR3 is CASSPSRSYTEAFF. The CDR3 DNA reads TGTGCCAGCAGCCCTTCAAGGAGCTACACTGAAGCTTTCTTT.

The chain couples TRBV7-2 to TRBJ1-1; D perhaps matches TRBD1 (5 bases). The CDR3 is made up of 14 amino acids. V was trimmed by 2 bases and J by 4 bases, leaving 11 bases between them. CDR1 is SGHTA and CDR2 is FQGNSA in the germline V gene. CDR3 sequence reads: CASSLSRAGTEAFF. CDR3 sequence (DNA): TGTGCCAGCAGCTTATCCAGGGCTGGCACTGAAGCTTTCTTT.

The chain uses TRBV3-1 (or the pseudogene TRBV3-2) and TRBJ2-1; weak D call: TRBD2 (5 bases). The CDR3 consists of 15 residues. Germline CDR1 LGHDT, CDR2 YNNKEL (reference sequence). Trimming shortened V by 3 bases and J by 3 bases, and 12 bases separated the two germline ends. The CDR3 here is CASSHPFEGYNEQFF. The DNA for the CDR3 is TGTGCCAGCAGCCACCCTTTTGAGGGCTACAATGAGCAGTTCTTC.

This rearrangement joins TRBV25-1 to TRBJ2-7; no definite D call. V lost 3 bases and J lost 3, with 9 bases in between. The CDR3 is 13 amino acids. Germline values: CDR1 MGHDK, CDR2 SYGVNS. The CDR3 DNA sequence: TGTGCCAGCAGTGACGGGTCGTTCTACGAGCAGTACTTC. It is translated as CASSDGSFYEQYF.

CDR3 sequence (DNA): TGTGCCAGCAGCTTAGGAGGGCGCGAAAAACTGTTTTTT. Its protein product is CASSLGGREKLFF. This chain connects TRBV11-2 to TRBJ1-4, with D unclear. Between the trimmed V and J ends, which lost 1 base and 8 bases, there was a span of 8 bases. This CDR3 has 13 residues. In germline, CDR1 is SGHAT, CDR2 FQNNGV.